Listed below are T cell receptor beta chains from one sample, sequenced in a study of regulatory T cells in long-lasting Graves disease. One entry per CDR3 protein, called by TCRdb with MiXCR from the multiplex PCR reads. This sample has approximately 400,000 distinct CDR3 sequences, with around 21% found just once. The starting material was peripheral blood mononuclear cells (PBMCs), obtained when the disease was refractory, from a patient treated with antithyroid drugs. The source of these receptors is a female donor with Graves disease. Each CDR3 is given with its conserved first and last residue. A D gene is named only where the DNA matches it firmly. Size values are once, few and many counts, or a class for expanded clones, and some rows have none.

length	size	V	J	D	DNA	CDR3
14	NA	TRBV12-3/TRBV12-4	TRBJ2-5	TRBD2	TGTGCCAGCAGACCGGGACTAGCGGTGGAGACCCAGTACTTC	CASRPGLAVETQYF
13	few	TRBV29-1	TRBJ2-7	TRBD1	TGCAGCGTGACCAGGGGGAACTCCTACGAGCAGTACTTC	CSVTRGNSYEQYF
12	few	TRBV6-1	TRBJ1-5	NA	TGTGCCAGCAGAGACAGGAATCAGCCCCAGCATTTT	CASRDRNQPQHF
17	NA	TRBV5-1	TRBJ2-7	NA	TGCGCCAGCAGCTTGGCTGGTCCATTGGGGTTCGGGGACGAGCAGTACTTC	CASSLAGPLGFGDEQYF
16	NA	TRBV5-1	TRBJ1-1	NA	TGCGCCAGCAGCTTGAATACAGGGCGGGGGAACACTGAAGCTTTCTTT	CASSLNTGRGNTEAFF
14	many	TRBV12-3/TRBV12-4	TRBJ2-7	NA	TGTGCCAGCAGTTTACGTCTGGGAGCCTACGAGCAGTACTTC	CASSLRLGAYEQYF
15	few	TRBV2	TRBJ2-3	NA	TGTGCCAGCAGGAGGTATGGCACGGAAACAGATACGCAGTATTTT	CASRRYGTETDTQYF
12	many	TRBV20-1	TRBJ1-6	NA	TGCAGTGCGGCAGGGGCGAATTCACCCCTCCACTTT	CSAAGANSPLHF
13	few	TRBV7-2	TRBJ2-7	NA	TGTGCCAGCAGCTTAGGAGGATGGGGGGAGCAGTACTTC	CASSLGGWGEQYF
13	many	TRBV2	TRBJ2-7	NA	TGTGCCAGCAGTGTGGGCACTTCCTACGAGCAGTACTTC	CASSVGTSYEQYF
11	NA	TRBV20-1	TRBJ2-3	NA	TGCAGTGCCCTCATAACGAATACGCAGTATTTT	CSALITNTQYF
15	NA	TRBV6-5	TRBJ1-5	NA	TGTGCCAGCAGTTACTCAGGGAGGGGCTCTCAGCCCCAGCATTTT	CASSYSGRGSQPQHF
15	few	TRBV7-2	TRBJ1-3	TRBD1	TGTGCCAGCAGTTATCGGGACAGCTCTGGAAACACCATATATTTT	CASSYRDSSGNTIYF
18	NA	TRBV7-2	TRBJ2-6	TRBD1	TGTGCCAGCAGCTTAAGGGACAGGGACTACTCTGGGGCCAACGTCCTGACTTTC	CASSLRDRDYSGANVLTF
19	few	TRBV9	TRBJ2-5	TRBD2	TGTGCCAGCAGCGCATCGGGGGCTAGCGGGAGGTCGAGCCAAGAGACCCAGTACTTC	CASSASGASGRSSQETQYF
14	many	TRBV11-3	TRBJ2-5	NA	TGTGCCAGCAGTTTAGGAGGACCCCAAGAGACCCAGTACTTC	CASSLGGPQETQYF
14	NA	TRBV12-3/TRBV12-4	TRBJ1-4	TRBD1	TGTGCCAGCAGAAGGGACAGCCAGAATGAAAAACTGTTTTTT	CASRRDSQNEKLFF
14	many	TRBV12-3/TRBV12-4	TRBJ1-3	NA	TGTGCCAGCAGCCGAGGCCCAGAGGGAAACACCATATATTTT	CASSRGPEGNTIYF
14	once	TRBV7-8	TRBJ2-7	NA	TGTGCCAGCGGCCTCGGCAGGATCCGAGACGAGCAGTACTTC	CASGLGRIRDEQYF
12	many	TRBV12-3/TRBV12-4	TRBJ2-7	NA	TGTGCCAGCAGCTCGCAGGGTCGCGAGCAGTACTTC	CASSSQGREQYF
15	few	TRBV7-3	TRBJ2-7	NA	TGTGCCAGCAGCCTGACAGGAGACTCCACCTACGAGCAGTACTTC	CASSLTGDSTYEQYF
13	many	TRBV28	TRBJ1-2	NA	TGTGCCAGCAGTATTACGGGCGAGTATGGCTACACCTTC	CASSITGEYGYTF
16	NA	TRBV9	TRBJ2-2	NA	TGTGCCAGCAGCCCCCAAGGGACTCTGGAGCCCGGGGAGCTGTTTTTT	CASSPQGTLEPGELFF
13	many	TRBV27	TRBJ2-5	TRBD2	TGTGCCAGCAGTTTATGGGGAGGGGAGACCCAGTACTTC	CASSLWGGETQYF